This T cell receptor (beta chain) was sequenced for a study of blood T cells in healthy people across ages. The CDR3 consists of 12 residues. Germline values: CDR1 SGHVS, CDR2 FQNEAQ. Trimming shortened V by 4 bases and J by 7 bases, and 10 bases separated the two germline ends. Each sample had at least 6.5 million PBMCs isolated. Next came a second PCR, run for about 6 to 12 cycles, which used a sample-barcoded 5' primer along with a J-beta primer mix. TCRdb re-derived calls from the 5' RACE reads in MiXCR, one entry per CDR3 protein. Among over 700,000 distinct CDR3 sequences listed, roughly 50% were seen once.

This clonotype was obtained from a man at least 80 years old in good health. Sequencing was done on a sample of blood. V and J are TRBV7-8 and TRBJ2-5; D possibly uses TRBD1 or TRBD2 (5 bases each). The CDR3 loop is CASSSHGGTQYF. The CDR3 bases are TGTGCCAGCAGCTCTCATGGGGGGACCCAGTACTTC.